This T cell receptor beta chain was sequenced during a study of T-cell reconstitution after alpha-beta-depleted transplantation in children. The CDR3 is 14 residues long. Trimming took 8 bases from V and 3 from J, leaving 11 bases between them. CDR1 MNHNS and CDR2 SASEGT come from the germline V gene. This clonotype was observed a handful of times. Library preparation (for TCRbeta) was performed with unique molecular identifiers. TCRdb re-called the PCR reads through MiXCR, storing one row per CDR3 protein. Here the sample spans about 980,000 distinct CDR3 sequences, 25% to 35% being singletons. The receptor was derived from a boy younger than two who had a stem cell transplant for SCID, so the T cells may come from the graft donor. V usage is TRBV6-1 and J usage is TRBJ1-6, with D uncertain. Sequencing was performed on PBMCs, mostly from graft donor cells, taken 360 days after TCRalphabeta/CD19-depleted stem cell transplant. The CDR3 nucleotides are TGTGCCAGCCGGAATCTTCTCTATAATTCACCCCTCCACTTT. This translates into CASRNLLYNSPLHF.